Listed here are 32 T cell receptor beta chains from one sample, sequenced in a study of T-cell reconstitution after alpha-beta-depleted transplantation in children. Preparation of the TCRbeta library involved a method that used unique molecular identifiers. TCRdb re-called the PCR reads through MiXCR, storing one row per CDR3 protein. The sample contains around 80,000 distinct CDR3 sequences, about a sixth of which appear only once. The material sequenced was PBMCs, mostly from graft donor cells, taken 360 days after TCRalphabeta/CD19-depleted stem cell transplant. The receptor source for this set is a male patient aged 2 to 9 who had a stem cell transplant for acute lymphoblastic leukemia, so the T cells may come from the graft donor.

V and J are TRBV28 and TRBJ1-4; D is undetermined. V shed 0 bases and J shed 3 bases, with 5 bases lying between them. This CDR3 is 14 amino acids long. Germline values: CDR1 MDHEN, CDR2 SYDVKM. CDR3 loop: CASSLWRANEKLFF. The CDR3 DNA is TGTGCCAGCAGTTTATGGCGAGCTAATGAAAAACTGTTTTTT.

The rearrangement joins TRBV4-1 to TRBJ2-4; maybe TRBD2 (5 bases). Per the germline V gene, CDR1 is MGHRA and CDR2 is YSYEKL. V was trimmed by 7 bases and J by 0 bases, leaving 22 bases between them. CDR3 length equals 18 residues. CDR3: CASTTTTSYMVAKNIQYF. The DNA for the CDR3 is TGCGCCAGCACGACTACTACAAGCTACATGGTAGCCAAAAACATTCAGTACTTC.

There are a few counts of this clonotype. The rearrangement links TRBV3-1 to TRBJ2-2; no clear D gene. The ends were cut back, 1 base at V and 5 bases at J, with 14 bases in the middle. Germline lookup yields CDR1 LGHDT and CDR2 YNNKEL (reference sequence). This CDR3 is 16 amino acids long. The CDR3 sequence: CASSQGSAVLTGELFF. The DNA for the CDR3 is TGTGCCAGCAGCCAAGGTTCCGCGGTCCTTACCGGGGAGCTGTTTTTT.

The CDR3 protein is CASSLVAGLAKNIQYF. In DNA, the CDR3 is TGCGCCAGCAGCTTGGTAGCGGGGTTAGCCAAAAACATTCAGTACTTC. The chain is built from TRBV5-1 and TRBJ2-4; 8 nucleotides align to TRBD2. This CDR3 comprises 16 residues. CDR1 and CDR2 from the germline V gene are SGHRS and YFSETQ. V shed 0 bases, J shed 0 bases, and the junction held 2 bases outside the gene matches. The variable domain in full, completed from reference TRBV5-1 and TRBJ2-4, reads KAGVTQTPRYLIKTRGQQVTLSCSPISGHRSVSWYQQTPGQGLQFLFEYFSETQRNKGNFPGRFSGRQFSNSRSEMNVSTLELGDSALYLCASSLVAGLAKNIQYFGAGTRLSVL.

This clonotype was detected ten times or more. The CDR3: CASSQAGTGHNEQFF. In nucleotides, the CDR3 is TGTGCCAGCAGCCAAGCCGGGACAGGTCACAATGAGCAGTTCTTC. The V call is TRBV3-1, the J call TRBJ2-1; TRBD1 matches at 8 bases. This CDR3 has 15 residues. The J segment lost 5 bases and the V segment lost 1 base, leaving 4 bases of the junction unmatched. Germline V gene sequence: CDR1 LGHDT, CDR2 YNNKEL (reference sequence).

This clonotype has more than one count but fewer than ten. CDR3 protein: CSSMGGSVATQYF. The DNA for the CDR3 is TGCAGCTCCATGGGCGGGAGTGTTGCTACGCAGTATTTT. The rearrangement joins TRBV29-1 to TRBJ2-3; 7 bases align to TRBD2. Trimming cost V 8 bases and J 8 bases; bases outside gene matches: 13. Germline V CDR1 and CDR2: SQVTM, ANQGSEA. CDR3 length: 13 residues.

The chain has TRBV5-5 and TRBJ2-5; D ambiguous. Germline loops: CDR1 SGHKS, CDR2 YYEKEE (reference sequence). V was cut by 0 bases and J by 0 bases, with 9 bases left in between. The CDR3 sequence is 15 residues long. For the CDR3, the DNA is TGTGCCAGCAGCTTGGGGTTAGCCTACCAAGAGACCCAGTACTTC. Translating gives CASSLGLAYQETQYF.

The sample holds a few counts of this clonotype. V is TRBV2 and J is TRBJ1-2; D is ambiguous. V gave up 3 bases and J gave up 6 bases, with 17 bases separating them. Germline CDR1 is SNHLY and CDR2 is FYNNEI. This CDR3 spans 15 amino acids. This CDR3 is CASSDRHRTADGYTF. DNA for the CDR3: TGTGCCAGCAGTGATCGGCATCGGACGGCGGATGGCTACACCTTC. Combining the CDR3 with reference TRBV2 and TRBJ1-2 gives the whole variable domain EPEVTQTPSHQVTQMGQEVILRCVPISNHLYFYWYRQILGQKVEFLVSFYNNEISEKSEIFDDQFSVERPDGSNFTLKIRSTKLEDSAMYFCASSDRHRTADGYTFGSGTRLTVV.

The rearrangement joins TRBV21-1 to TRBJ2-1; whether TRBD2, the table's D call, matches the DNA was not checked. TRBV21-1 is reported as a pseudogene. This CDR3 spans 17 amino acids. The CDR3 sequence: CASSKARLAFPYNEQLF. The CDR3, as DNA: TGTGCCAGCAGCAAAGCTAGACTAGCTTTTCCCTACAATGAGCAGTTATTC.

Ten or more counts support this clonotype. The chain employs TRBV20-1 and TRBJ2-1; D gene ambiguous. Deletions cut 4 bases from V and 8 bases from J, with 6 bases between. CDR1 is DFQATT, CDR2 SNEGSKA, per germline (reference sequence). The CDR3 has 10 residues. The CDR3 reads CSAILDEQFF. DNA for the CDR3: TGCAGTGCTATATTAGATGAGCAGTTCTTC.

This clonotype was seen a few times. The DNA of the CDR3 is TGCGCCAGCAGTGAAGGGACAGAGCGGGAGCAGTACTTC. Translation gives CASSEGTEREQYF. V is TRBV10-2 and J is TRBJ2-7; 7 bases fit TRBD1. Trimming took 3 bases from V and 7 from J; bases not matched to a gene: 6. Germline V gene data show CDR1 as WSHSY and CDR2 as SAAADI. The CDR3 sequence is 13 residues long.

This clonotype turned up a few times. The V gene is TRBV10-3, the J gene TRBJ2-2; D not resolved. Germline values: CDR1 ENHRY, CDR2 SYGVKD. The CDR3 is 13 residues long. Trimming removed 0 bases from V and 3 bases from J, with 2 bases in between. CDR3 DNA sequence: TGTGCCATCAGTGAGTCTTACACCGGGGAGCTGTTTTTT. Translating it yields CAISESYTGELFF.

This chain uses TRBV11-2 with TRBJ2-1, with 9 bases matching TRBD2. The CDR3 is 15 amino acids. CDR1 and CDR2 (germline): SGHAT, FQNNGV. After removal of 5 bases from V and 2 bases from J, the junction contained 4 bases not matched to a gene. The CDR3 spells CASSLGLAAYNEQFF. For the CDR3, the DNA is TGTGCCAGCAGCCTGGGACTAGCAGCCTACAATGAGCAGTTCTTC.

This clonotype was seen a few times. At one end the junction does not follow the germline gene, possibly because of a read error. The rearrangement links TRBV7-9 to TRBJ2-3; 9 bases align to TRBD2. This CDR3 has 15 amino acids. CDR1 and CDR2 (germline): SEHNR, FQNEAQ (reference sequence). The CDR3 DNA reads as TGTGCCAGCAGCATAGCGGGGGCGGGGACAGATACGCAGTATTTT. Protein product: CASSIAGAGTDTQYF.

V usage is TRBV27 and J usage is TRBJ2-7; a weak D match, TRBD1 (7 bases). This CDR3 has 14 residues. Looked up from germline, CDR1 is MNHEY and CDR2 is SMNVEV (reference sequence). Trimming cost V 8 bases and J 5 bases, with 19 bases left between them. Written as DNA, the CDR3 is TGTGCCAGCCTCTTCCAGGGGGGCATCGACGAGCAGTACTTC. Translated, it gives CASLFQGGIDEQYF.

The sample holds a few counts of this clonotype. The chain links TRBV10-3 to TRBJ1-2, with D uncertain. V lost 5 bases and J 2 bases, leaving 12 bases between the germline ends. The germline gives CDR1 ENHRY, CDR2 SYGVKD. CDR3 length: 14 residues. CDR3 in amino acids: CAISPYGVNYGYTF. CDR3 nucleotide sequence: TGTGCCATCAGTCCTTACGGGGTCAACTATGGCTACACCTTC.

The genes are TRBV10-3 and TRBJ1-5, with D possibly matching TRBD1 (5 bases). With 0 bases removed from V and 6 bases from J, the gap between germline ends came to 15 bases. CDR3 size: 16 residues. The germline CDR1 and CDR2 sequences are ENHRY and SYGVKD. Here the CDR3 reads CAISESIGQGGQPQHF. As DNA, the CDR3 is TGTGCCATCAGTGAGTCGATTGGGCAGGGCGGTCAGCCCCAGCATTTT.

The sample holds one count of this clonotype. This rearrangement joins TRBV11-2 to TRBJ2-1, with TRBD1 matching over 7 bases. The CDR3 sequence is 15 residues long. The V and J ends lost 5 bases and 2 bases, in that order; junction bases with no gene match: 6. The germline CDR1 and CDR2 sequences are SGHAT and FQNNGV. The CDR3 region is CASSLGDSTYNEQFF. The CDR3 DNA reads as TGTGCCAGCAGCCTCGGGGACAGTACCTACAATGAGCAGTTCTTC.

This clonotype was detected many times. This sequence joins TRBV20-1 and TRBJ2-4, with 9 positions matching TRBD2. Trimming took 0 bases from V and 0 from J; bases not matched to a gene: 15. Germline V gives CDR1 DFQATT, CDR2 SNEGSKA (reference sequence). The CDR3 totals 20 residues. CDR3 region: CSAREGWGLAGPLAKNIQYF. The CDR3 DNA sequence: TGCAGTGCTAGAGAAGGATGGGGGCTAGCGGGACCTCTAGCCAAAAACATTCAGTACTTC.

The chain recombines TRBV11-1 with TRBJ2-3; TRBD2 matches at 7 bases. Losses at the gene ends were 3 bases for V and 3 bases for J; bases not matched to a gene: 18. Germline V gene data show CDR1 as SGHAT and CDR2 as FQDESV (reference sequence). The CDR3 covers 19 residues. This CDR3 is CASSLLTPGGGLWTDTQYF. In DNA, the CDR3 is TGTGCCAGCAGCTTGTTGACCCCGGGAGGTGGTTTGTGGACAGATACGCAGTATTTT.

CDR3 in amino acids: CSARGLAGGPFTGELFF. In DNA, the CDR3 is TGCAGTGCTAGAGGACTAGCGGGAGGGCCTTTCACCGGGGAGCTGTTTTTT. V is TRBV20-1 and J is TRBJ2-2; the match to TRBD2 covers 14 bases. V dropped 1 base and J dropped 4; count of bases not matched to a gene: 5. The CDR3 runs to 17 residues. Germline assignment: CDR1 DFQATT and CDR2 SNEGSKA (reference sequence).

This chain connects TRBV7-8 to TRBJ2-1; D gene ambiguous. Germline V gives CDR1 SGHVS, CDR2 FQNEAQ. Trimming removed 8 bases from V and 3 bases from J, with 11 bases in between. The CDR3 loop spans 13 amino acids. The CDR3 reads CASVDRYYNEQFF. CDR3 DNA: TGTGCCAGCGTCGATCGCTACTACAATGAGCAGTTCTTC.

Only a few counts were recorded for this clonotype. The chain has TRBV20-1 and TRBJ2-1; possible D gene TRBD1, 6 bases. V was trimmed by 0 bases and J by 1 base, leaving 10 bases between them. The CDR3 runs to 15 residues. Germline V lookup: CDR1 DFQATT, CDR2 SNEGSKA (reference sequence). DNA for the CDR3: TGCAGTGCTAGAGATACAGGGATTTCCTACAATGAGCAGTTCTTC. It yields the protein CSARDTGISYNEQFF.

This clonotype showed up many times. The rearrangement joins TRBV20-1 to TRBJ1-2; no firm D call. Trimming removed 2 bases at V and 1 base at J, with 2 bases between. This CDR3 is 11 amino acids long. The germline V gene has CDR1 DFQATT and CDR2 SNEGSKA (reference sequence). CDR3 in amino acids: CSARHNYGYTF. The CDR3 DNA reads TGCAGTGCTAGACATAACTATGGCTACACCTTC.

The rearrangement joins TRBV24-1 to TRBJ2-3, with 9 bases matching TRBD1. J gave up 4 bases and V 4 bases, and 8 bases lay outside the gene matches. The CDR3 runs 16 residues. CDR1 is KGHDR, CDR2 SFDVKD, per germline. The CDR3 nucleotides are TGTGCCACCAGTGAAAAGGGACAGGGTTTTTCAGATACGCAGTATTTT. Protein: CATSEKGQGFSDTQYF.

This clonotype was recorded a few times. V is TRBV2 and J is TRBJ2-1; D is perhaps TRBD1 (6 bases). The V and J ends lost 8 bases and 4 bases respectively, with 18 bases between them. CDR1 and CDR2 (germline): SNHLY, FYNNEI. This CDR3 is 15 amino acids long. CDR3 DNA: TGTGCCAGCTGGAAGACAGGTTCGATTTACAATGAGCAGTTCTTC. Translation gives CASWKTGSIYNEQFF.

The V gene is TRBV5-1, the J gene TRBJ2-7; D not resolved. CDR1 is SGHRS and CDR2 is YFSETQ in the germline V gene. CDR3 size: 15 residues. Trimming cost V 0 bases and J 2 bases, with 12 bases left between them. CDR3 residues: CASSLDRVTPYEQYF. The CDR3 DNA is TGCGCCAGCAGCTTGGATCGGGTGACCCCCTACGAGCAGTACTTC.

This clonotype was detected many times. The chain couples TRBV3-1 to TRBJ1-2; TRBD1 agrees at 7 bases. CDR3 length: 14 amino acids. Trimming cost V 5 bases and J 7 bases; bases outside gene matches: 10. In germline, CDR1 is LGHDT, CDR2 YNNKEL (reference sequence). The CDR3 nucleotides are TGTGCCAGCAGCACACCCGGGACAGTCTTTGGCTACACCTTC. It specifies CASSTPGTVFGYTF.

Only a few counts were recorded for this clonotype. The chain uses TRBV12-3 or TRBV12-4 and TRBJ2-2; the D gene is possibly TRBD1 (5 bases). CDR3 length: 13 residues. Trimming took 7 bases from V and 6 from J, leaving 12 bases between them. The CDR3 region has the DNA TGTGCCAGCACCAACGGCAGGGCCGGGGAGCTGTTTTTT. It yields the protein CASTNGRAGELFF.

This rearrangement joins TRBV6-1 to TRBJ2-7; 9 positions agree with TRBD2. The CDR3 is made up of 13 amino acids. From germline, CDR1 is MNHNS and CDR2 SASEGT. V lost 7 bases and J lost 3; bases outside the gene matches: 4. CDR3 bases: TGTGCCAGCACTAGCGGGGCCCGCTACGAGCAGTACTTC. Translated, it gives CASTSGARYEQYF.

The genes are TRBV7-9 and TRBJ2-7; D ambiguous. The germline V and J ends were trimmed by 1 base and 5 bases, with 3 bases remaining between them. The CDR3 has 11 amino acids. The germline V gene has CDR1 SEHNR and CDR2 FQNEAQ (reference sequence). In nucleotides, the CDR3 is TGTGCCAGCAGCTTAGTCCACGAGCAGTACTTC. It is translated as CASSLVHEQYF.

The sample holds a few counts of this clonotype. The chain carries TRBV10-3 and TRBJ2-7, with D possibly matching TRBD2 (6 bases). Germline assignment: CDR1 ENHRY and CDR2 SYGVKD. V gave up 10 bases and J gave up 4 bases, with 17 bases separating them. The CDR3 consists of 13 residues. The CDR3 loop is CATRDSYNYEQYF. The CDR3 DNA sequence: TGTGCCACCAGGGACTCCTATAATTACGAGCAGTACTTC.